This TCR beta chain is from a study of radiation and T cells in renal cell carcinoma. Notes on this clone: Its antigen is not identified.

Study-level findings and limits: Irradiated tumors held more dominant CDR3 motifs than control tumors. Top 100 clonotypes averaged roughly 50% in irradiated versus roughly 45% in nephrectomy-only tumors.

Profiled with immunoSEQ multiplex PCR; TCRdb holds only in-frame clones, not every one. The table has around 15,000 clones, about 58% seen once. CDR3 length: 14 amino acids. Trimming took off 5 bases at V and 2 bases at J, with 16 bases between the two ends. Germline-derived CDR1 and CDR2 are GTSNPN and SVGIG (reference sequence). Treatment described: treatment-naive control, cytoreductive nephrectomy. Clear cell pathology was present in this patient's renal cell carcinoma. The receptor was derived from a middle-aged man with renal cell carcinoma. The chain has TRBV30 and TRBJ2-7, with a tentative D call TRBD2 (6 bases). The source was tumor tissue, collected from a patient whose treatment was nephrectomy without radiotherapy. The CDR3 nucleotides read TGTGCCTGGGAGGTTGCGGGATCCCCCTACGAGCAGTACTTC. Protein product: CAWEVAGSPYEQYF.